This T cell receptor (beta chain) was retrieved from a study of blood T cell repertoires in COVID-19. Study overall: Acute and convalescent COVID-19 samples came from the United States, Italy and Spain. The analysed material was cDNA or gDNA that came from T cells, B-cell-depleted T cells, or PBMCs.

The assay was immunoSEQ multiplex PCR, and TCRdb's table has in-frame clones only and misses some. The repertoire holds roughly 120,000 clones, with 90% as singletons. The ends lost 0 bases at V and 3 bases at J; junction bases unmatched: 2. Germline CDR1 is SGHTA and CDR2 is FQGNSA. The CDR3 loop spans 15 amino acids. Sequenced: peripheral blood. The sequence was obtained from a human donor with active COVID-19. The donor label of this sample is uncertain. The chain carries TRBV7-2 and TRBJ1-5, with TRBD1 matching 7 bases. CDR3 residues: CASSLAGGPNQPQHF. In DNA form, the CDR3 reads TGTGCCAGCAGCTTAGCAGGGGGCCCCAATCAGCCCCAGCATTTT.